This TCR beta chain came from a study of siplizumab effects on memory and regulatory T cells. This clone came up once. The antigen is unknown. Germline CDR1 SGDLS, CDR2 YYNGEE. The CDR3 is made up of 16 amino acids. Trimming pared 0 bases from V and 2 bases from J, leaving 15 bases between. Produced via immunoSEQ multiplex PCR; TCRdb's table is partial and in-frame only. The sample yields 70,000 or so clones, about 89% seen once. Study outcomes and limitations: An assignable phenotype, naive or memory, was missing from roughly 83-96% of proliferating CD4+ or CD8+ clones.

Sequenced material: CD8+ T cells sorted from blood. The chain has TRBV9 and TRBJ2-7; unclear D gene. This receptor was obtained from a human donor in good health. CDR3 nucleotide sequence: TGTGCCAGCAGCGTAGCGGCGGACCGTCTTACCTACGAGCAGTACTTC. Translated: CASSVAADRLTYEQYF. The variable domain in full, with the rest retrieved from reference TRBV9 and TRBJ2-7, is DSGVTQTPKHLITATGQRVTLRCSPRSGDLSVYWYQQSLDQGLQFLIQYYNGEERAKGNILERFSAQQFPDLHSELNLSSLELGDSALYFCASSVAADRLTYEQYFGPGTRLTVT.